The 25 T cell receptor beta chains reported below all come from one sample, sequenced in a study of blood T cell repertoires in COVID-19 (TCRdb year 2020). Library preparation was by the immunoSEQ multiplex PCR assay. The table comes from immuneACCESS by way of TCRdb, which keeps in-frame sequences with V and J called. Part of the clones is missing from these tables; in studies checked, under half for an unresolved V gene and the rest for unknown reasons. This sample lists some 220,000 clones; approximately 85% were detected once. The ten largest make up approximately 2.3% of the sample. Sequenced material: peripheral blood. These receptors came from a woman aged 65 to 85 with COVID-19, enrolled during active disease.

The V and J genes are TRBV19 and TRBJ1-3; D gene unclear. V was trimmed by 2 bases and J by 1 base, leaving 12 bases between them. The CDR3 covers 16 residues. Germline values: CDR1 LNHDA, CDR2 SQIVND (reference sequence). CDR3 DNA: TGTGCCAGTAGTATAAGTGACTCTAGGTCTGGAAACACCATATATTTT. It translates to CASSISDSRSGNTIYF.

This clone came up a few times. The chain has TRBV7-9 and TRBJ2-1, with D possibly TRBD1 on 6 matching bases. This CDR3 has 15 residues. Germline V gene data show CDR1 as SEHNR and CDR2 as FQNEAQ (reference sequence). Deletions cut 2 bases from V and 1 base from J, with 9 bases between. As DNA, the CDR3 is TGTGCCAGCAGCTTAAGAACAGGGTCCTACAATGAGCAGTTCTTC. Protein product: CASSLRTGSYNEQFF.

This clone appeared a few times. The rearrangement uses TRBV18 and TRBJ1-6; D gene uncertain. Germline lookup yields CDR1 KGHSH and CDR2 LQKENI. Trimming cost V 2 bases and J 7 bases, with 12 bases left between them. The CDR3 contains 15 residues. CDR3 amino acids: CASSPYGVRNSPLHF. The CDR3, as DNA: TGTGCCAGCTCACCATATGGAGTCCGGAATTCACCCCTCCACTTT.

V and J are TRBV7-2 and TRBJ2-2; 12 bases agree with TRBD1. The CDR3 is 15 residues long. The V gene end was trimmed by 5 bases and the J gene end by 7 bases; junction bases not matched to a gene: 5. CDR1 and CDR2 from the germline V gene are SGHTA and FQGNSA. The CDR3: CASSRGQGAGGELFF. The DNA of the CDR3 is TGTGCCAGCAGCCGGGGACAGGGGGCGGGCGGGGAGCTGTTTTTT.

CDR3 sequence reads: CASSLVLGQGAGGYTF. The CDR3, as DNA: TGTGCCAGCAGCTTAGTGTTGGGACAGGGGGCGGGTGGCTACACCTTC. This chain connects TRBV7-8 to TRBJ1-2; 12 bases fit TRBD1. The CDR3 totals 16 residues. J lost 7 bases, V lost 1 base, and 7 bases had no gene match. In germline, CDR1 is SGHVS, CDR2 FQNEAQ.

This rearrangement joins TRBV5-6 to TRBJ2-7; TRBD2 agrees at 7 bases. The CDR3 contains 16 residues. CDR1 and CDR2 (germline): SGHDT, YYEEEE. Trimming took 6 bases from V and 4 from J; bases not matched to a gene: 16. This CDR3 reads CASKRGLTSTYYEQYF. The CDR3 DNA is TGTGCCAGCAAGCGGGGCCTCACTTCCACCTATTACGAGCAGTACTTC.

The genes are TRBV18 and TRBJ2-1, with TRBD2 identical over 7 bases. Trimming took 0 bases from V and 8 from J; bases not matched to a gene: 10. Germline CDR1 and CDR2: KGHSH and LQKENI. The CDR3 runs to 16 residues. The CDR3 spells CASSPPIAGASHEQFF. CDR3 nucleotides: TGTGCCAGCTCACCACCGATCGCGGGAGCAAGCCATGAGCAGTTCTTC.

This chain uses TRBV19 with TRBJ2-5; 7 bases are a match to TRBD2. Germline-derived CDR1 and CDR2 are LNHDA and SQIVND (reference sequence). There are 16 residues in the CDR3. After removal of 6 bases from V and 4 bases from J, the junction contained 14 bases not matched to a gene. CDR3 sequence reads: CASRKSVGGGGETQYF. The CDR3 DNA reads TGTGCCAGTAGAAAATCCGTTGGGGGGGGAGGAGAGACCCAGTACTTC.

The rearrangement uses TRBV21-1 and TRBJ1-3. TRBV21-1 is a pseudogene segment. This CDR3 spans 16 amino acids. In nucleotides, the CDR3 is TGTGCCAGCAGCAAAGCGCTTCGAGTCTCTGGAAACACCATATATTTT. Protein sequence: CASSKALRVSGNTIYF.

This chain links TRBV9 with TRBJ2-7; 7 bases align to TRBD1. CDR1 and CDR2 (germline): SGDLS, YYNGEE. The CDR3 consists of 14 residues. V lost 3 bases and J lost 2; bases outside the gene matches: 5. CDR3 nucleotide sequence: TGTGCCAGCAGCGCACCGACAGGGACCTACGAGCAGTACTTC. Translated: CASSAPTGTYEQYF.

Here the CDR3 DNA reads TGTGCCACCAGCGAGGGGACAGGGGGTGGCAATCAGCCCCAGCATTTT. This gives the protein CATSEGTGGGNQPQHF. V usage is TRBV15 and J usage is TRBJ1-5; the match to TRBD1 covers 11 bases. This CDR3 contains 16 residues. The V and J ends lost 5 bases and 2 bases, in that order; junction bases with no gene match: 5. Germline CDR1 LNHNV, CDR2 YYDKDF (reference sequence).

The chain employs TRBV19 and TRBJ2-5, with D unresolved. Trimming took 3 bases from V and 5 from J, leaving 10 bases between them. Germline V gene sequence: CDR1 LNHDA, CDR2 SQIVND (reference sequence). The CDR3 runs 13 residues. The CDR3 is CASSMLLRETQYF. CDR3 DNA sequence: TGTGCCAGTAGTATGCTCCTTCGGGAGACCCAGTACTTC.

This clone was counted a single time. The rearrangement links TRBV30 to TRBJ1-4; D remains ambiguous. The germline gives CDR1 GTSNPN, CDR2 SVGIG (reference sequence). The CDR3 loop spans 14 amino acids. Trimming pared 1 base from V and 7 bases from J, leaving 13 bases between. The CDR3 here is CAWSDPSLVEKLFF. The CDR3 DNA reads as TGTGCCTGGAGTGACCCTAGCTTAGTTGAAAAACTGTTTTTT.

This rearrangement joins TRBV7-8 to TRBJ1-1; TRBD1 is a possible D gene (5 bases). The CDR3 consists of 16 residues. V was clipped by 5 bases and J by 0 bases, with 16 bases between them. The germline V gene encodes CDR1 SGHVS and CDR2 FQNEAQ. DNA of the CDR3: TGTGCCAGCAGCACGGGGGGGAGGCTTATGAACACTGAAGCTTTCTTT. Protein product: CASSTGGRLMNTEAFF. The full variable domain, with the rest looked up from reference TRBV7-8 and TRBJ1-1, is GAGVSQSPRYKVAKRGQDVALRCDPISGHVSLFWYQQALGQGPEFLTYFQNEAQLDKSGLPSDRFFAERPEGSVSTLKIQRTQQEDSAVYLCASSTGGRLMNTEAFFGQGTRLTVV.

The chain combines TRBV4-3 with TRBJ1-2; 9 bases agree with TRBD1. Germline loops: CDR1 LGHNA, CDR2 YSLEER. V lost 1 base, J lost 8 bases, and 8 bases stayed unmatched. The CDR3 contains 15 residues. The CDR3 sequence: CASSQVVGTGQGYTF. The CDR3 nucleotides are TGCGCCAGCAGCCAAGTAGTCGGGACAGGGCAGGGCTACACCTTC.

Worth noting for this clone: At the DNA level, this CDR3 is encoded by other sequences in the same sample as well. V and J are TRBV7-2 and TRBJ2-5, with a tentative D call TRBD1 (5 bases). The CDR3 is made up of 13 amino acids. Trimming removed 5 bases at V and 4 bases at J, with 11 bases between. Germline loops: CDR1 SGHTA, CDR2 FQGNSA. The chain's CDR3 is CASSLGQGETQYF. The CDR3 region has the DNA TGTGCCAGCAGCCTCGGGCAGGGAGAGACCCAGTACTTC.

This chain connects TRBV7-2 to TRBJ2-2; 10 positions match TRBD2. This CDR3 spans 18 amino acids. Germline V CDR1 and CDR2: SGHTA, FQGNSA. The junction had 16 bases not matched to a gene; V was cut back by 5 bases and J by 7 bases. The DNA of the CDR3 is TGTGCCAGCAGCCCAGGCCCTAGCGGGGGCCCCGGTGGCGGGGAGCTGTTTTTT. It codes for CASSPGPSGGPGGGELFF. The full variable domain, its missing parts supplied by reference TRBV7-2 and TRBJ2-2, is GAGVSQSPSNKVTEKGKDVELRCDPISGHTALYWYRQSLGQGLEFLIYFQGNSAPDKSGLPSDRFSAERTGGSVSTLTIQRTQQEDSAVYLCASSPGPSGGPGGGELFFGEGSRLTVL.

This clone was seen a few times. J is TRBJ1-5 and V is TRBV12-3 or TRBV12-4, with D hard to call. V was clipped by 8 bases and J by 3 bases, with 8 bases between them. The CDR3 length is 12 residues. CDR3 loop: CASRDLNQPQHF. CDR3 coding DNA: TGTGCCAGCCGAGATCTCAATCAGCCCCAGCATTTT.

The rearrangement uses TRBV7-2 and TRBJ2-1; TRBD2 matches at 13 bases. Trimming took 6 bases from V and 9 from J; bases not matched to a gene: 8. Germline lookup yields CDR1 SGHTA and CDR2 FQGNSA. The CDR3 loop spans 15 amino acids. CDR3 sequence reads: CASRLGTSGMIEQFF. CDR3 DNA sequence: TGTGCCAGCAGACTAGGGACTAGCGGGATGATTGAGCAGTTCTTC.

This clone occurred a few times. The chain carries TRBV5-1 and TRBJ1-4; a weak D match, TRBD1 (5 bases). The V and J ends lost 2 bases and 9 bases respectively, with 14 bases between them. CDR3 length: 14 residues. Germline V gene data show CDR1 as SGHRS and CDR2 as YFSETQ. Written as DNA, the CDR3 is TGCGCCAGCAGCTTTTATACCGGGACTAAAAAACTGTTTTTT. Protein: CASSFYTGTKKLFF.

The rearrangement joins TRBV2 to TRBJ1-1; 8 nucleotides match TRBD1. The germline V gene encodes CDR1 SNHLY and CDR2 FYNNEI. There are 14 residues in the CDR3. V was clipped by 4 bases and J by 3 bases; unmatched bases: 4. For the CDR3, the DNA is TGTGCCAGCAGTGGGGACAGGTGGGACACTGAAGCTTTCTTT. The encoded protein is CASSGDRWDTEAFF.

This clone was seen once. V is TRBV19 and J is TRBJ1-1; D is uncertain. With 4 bases removed from V and 1 base from J, the gap between germline ends came to 16 bases. Germline V CDR1 and CDR2: LNHDA, SQIVND (reference sequence). This CDR3 has 16 residues. The CDR3 DNA is TGTGCCAGTAGTACTAGTTCCACTCGACCGAACACTGAAGCTTTCTTT. This translates into CASSTSSTRPNTEAFF.

This chain links TRBV4-1 with TRBJ2-7; 12 nucleotides match TRBD2. CDR3 size: 17 residues. Trimming cost V 0 bases and J 9 bases; bases outside gene matches: 12. The germline CDR1 and CDR2 sequences are MGHRA and YSYEKL. CDR3 protein: CASSQEASGRGITSQYF. CDR3 coding DNA: TGCGCCAGCAGCCAAGAAGCTAGCGGGAGGGGAATTACGTCGCAGTACTTC.

The chain combines TRBV11-3 with TRBJ2-5; tentative D call: TRBD1 (6 bases). Germline V gene sequence: CDR1 SGHNT, CDR2 YENEEA. This CDR3 has 15 amino acids. The germline V and J ends were trimmed by 7 bases and 2 bases, with 17 bases remaining between them. The CDR3 nucleotides read TGTGCCAGCACCGCAGATGGACAGCCACAAGAGACCCAGTACTTC. It translates to CASTADGQPQETQYF.

The chain uses TRBV7-9 and TRBJ1-2; TRBD1 matches 9 bases. V shed 3 bases, J shed 5 bases, and the junction held 10 bases outside the gene matches. The germline CDR1 and CDR2 sequences are SEHNR and FQNEAQ (reference sequence). The CDR3 has 16 residues. The chain's CDR3 is CASSFPQGADGYGYTF. The CDR3 DNA reads TGTGCCAGCAGCTTCCCACAGGGGGCTGACGGGTATGGCTACACCTTC.